The sequence of this TCR beta chain was determined in a study of blood T cell repertoires in COVID-19. In the study overall: Material from acute and convalescent COVID-19 was sourced from the United States, Italy and Spain. T cells, B-cell-depleted T cells, or PBMCs provided the cDNA or gDNA that served as material.

The CDR3 covers 16 residues. Germline CDR1 reads SQVTM; CDR2 reads ANQGSEA. The germline V and J ends were trimmed by 6 bases and 7 bases, with 24 bases remaining between them. In the authors' workflow: From reference gene primer amplification, estimates of nucleated cell counts were derived. Sequencing was performed with immunoSEQ multiplex PCR; in TCRdb, only in-frame clones are kept and a portion is missing. D and trimming come from the DNA, and the V and J calls and clone size come from that table. The data contain approximately 170,000 clones, around 85% of them seen just once; the ten biggest clones take up 3.5% to 4.5%.

The sequencing input was peripheral blood. The genes are TRBV29-1 and TRBJ2-2; possible D gene TRBD1, 6 bases. The TCR was taken from a woman between 70 and 85 years old with acute or convalescent COVID-19. The CDR3 DNA is TGCAGCGTCCTCAACCCTAAGACAGGTTGGGGCGGGGAGCTGTTTTTT. Protein: CSVLNPKTGWGGELFF.